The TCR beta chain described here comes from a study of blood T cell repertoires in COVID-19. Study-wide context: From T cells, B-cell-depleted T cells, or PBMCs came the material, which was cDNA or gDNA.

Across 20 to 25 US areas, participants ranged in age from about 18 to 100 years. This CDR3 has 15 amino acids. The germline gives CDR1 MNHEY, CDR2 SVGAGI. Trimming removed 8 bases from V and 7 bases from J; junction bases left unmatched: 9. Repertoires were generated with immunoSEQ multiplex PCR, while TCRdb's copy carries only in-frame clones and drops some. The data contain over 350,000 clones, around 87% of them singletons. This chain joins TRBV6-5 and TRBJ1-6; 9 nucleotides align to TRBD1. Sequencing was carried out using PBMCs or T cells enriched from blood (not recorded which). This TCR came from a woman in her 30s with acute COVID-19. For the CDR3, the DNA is TGTGCCAGCCGCGACAGGGGGTCTTGGAATTCACCCCTCCACTTT. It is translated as CASRDRGSWNSPLHF.